This T cell receptor beta chain was recorded in a study of T cells after yellow fever vaccination. TCRdb recomputed calls from the 5' RACE reads with MiXCR, one row per CDR3 protein. This sample carries a few hundred thousand distinct CDR3 sequences, roughly 4.3% of them seen once, and the ten largest clones take just under 25%. Germline assignment: CDR1 MNHEY and CDR2 SVGAGI. Trimming stripped 5 bases from V and 0 bases from J, with 11 bases between. There are 14 residues in the CDR3. This sequence originates from a man between 18 and 35 years old who received the YFV17D yellow fever vaccine. The V gene is TRBV6-5, the J gene TRBJ2-7, with D perhaps matching TRBD1 or TRBD2 (5 bases each). Sequenced here: PBMCs, sampled 5 days after the yellow fever booster vaccination. CDR3 loop: CASSRDRRSYEQYF. For the CDR3, the DNA is TGTGCCAGCAGTCGGGACCGTCGCTCCTACGAGCAGTACTTC.